The TCR beta chain described here comes from a study of cytomegalovirus exposure and HLA in healthy donors (dated by TCRdb to about 2017). About the investigation overall: An earlier analysis of about 560 of the donors reported 276 Gb of sequence data and some 110 million unique TCR beta sequences obtained from about 180 million T cells. Of the approximately 400 genotyped donors, roughly 80% fell in the genetic ancestry cluster associated with self-reported Caucasian donors. Alongside the repertoire data, information on donor age, sex, ethnicity and CMV serostatus was compiled. The number of typed donors differed by locus: roughly 629-640 for A, B, C, DRB1 and DQB1; about 520 for DQA1; 606 for DPA1; and about 450 for DPB1. Along with the roughly 670-subject first cohort, a separate validation cohort of 120 different subjects was used. To predict cytomegalovirus infection status, the study combined high-throughput TCR immunosequencing, statistical association of individual TCRs with disease status, and machine learning. Every discovery cohort repertoire had been produced on one sequencing platform. In a later genetic analysis, genome-wide SNP genotypes for about 60% of the 666 donors were used, and that subset was treated as a discovery cohort. The study was designed to test whether signatures of past pathogen exposure could be identified by cataloging public T cell receptors. On average, approximately 250,000 unique TCR beta nucleotide sequences were sequenced per donor among about 400 genotyped donors of the cohort, with around 19% of those sequences being non-productive. A later analysis re-analyzed previously published TCR beta repertoires from roughly 630 donors and added high-resolution HLA genotyping to study TCR occurrence patterns. Rather than drawing on any new phenotypic data, the later analysis identified candidate immune exposures from TCR beta sequences and the way those sequences occurred across donors. In an earlier analysis of 500 to 650 of the donors, high-throughput TCR beta sequencing was used to judge whether each TCR beta V gene segment behaved as functional or pseudogenic. Roughly five DR-DQ haplotypes were handled as single units for association and clustering because linkage in the cohort was strong. The T cell repertoires of some 670 subjects were profiled by immunosequencing and related to cytomegalovirus serostatus. Approximately 300 gigabases of sequencing data and approximately 92 million unique TCR sequences made up an early release that covered 640 HLA-typed donors. Class I and class II HLA loci were covered by the typing at four-digit resolution.

The cohort was made up of 666 healthy bone marrow donors. At the time of sampling, all cohort members were nominally healthy, though unrecorded immune exposures were likely present. The donor tested CMV seropositive and was one of the 289 seropositive cohort members. A peripheral blood sample was collected from each donor, and TCR beta sequencing was performed on peripheral blood mononuclear cells. The Qiagen DNeasy Blood Extraction Kit was used to extract genomic DNA from the blood cell samples. To prepare the library, the immunoSEQ multiplex PCR assay was applied. The multiplex PCR relied on a mix of 60 forward primers for TCR Vbeta segments and 13 reverse primers for TCR Jbeta segments. The CDR3 region of rearranged TCR beta genes was amplified from genomic DNA with a multiplex PCR assay. The Illumina HiSeq System was used to sequence the amplified TCR beta libraries as 87-base-pair reads. Regarding the original processing steps: A later analysis tallied around 82 million unique TCR beta chains across the 610 or so repertoires, and 10 million to 11 million of those chains were shared by two or more donors. To remove PCR and sequencing errors, raw reads were error-corrected and collapsed into unique sequences using a nearest-neighbor algorithm that merged closely related sequences. Alignment of CDR3 sequences to IMGT reference sequences was used to assign V, D and J gene segments. Each retained sequence needed at least a six-nucleotide match to both a V gene segment and a J gene segment. Rearrangements were called productive when the CDR3 lacked stop codons and stayed in frame with V and J; all others were non-productive. Following IMGT convention, CDR3 was defined as the stretch from the second conserved V-encoded cysteine up to the conserved J-encoded phenylalanine. Sequences without an unambiguous match to a single V gene segment were excluded from the earlier analysis of about 640 of the donors. An earlier analysis of fewer than 650 of the donors classified V segments as functional when productive rearrangements were above 56.7% and as segregating when the standard deviation between donors was above 5%. A statistical classification framework was built for diagnosing cytomegalovirus status from the catalog of TCR beta chain sequences. In a later analysis, TCR nucleotide sequences were compared against IMGT/GENE-DB human TR gene sequences so that V and J genes could be assigned. The TCRdist pipeline was used in a later analysis to assign CDR3 sequences and most-parsimonious VDJ recombination scenarios. A later analysis defined each TCR beta chain by its CDR3 amino acid sequence plus V-gene family, and excluded reads lacking a unique V-gene family. As a way to deal with suspected cross-contamination and a sequencing artifact, a later analysis dropped more than 500 nucleotide sequences that were highly shared and had low generation probability. A later analysis calculated a clonal expansion index for each public chain from normalized within-repertoire ranks of inferred template counts. Generation probabilities in a later analysis came from a VDJ recombination model fitted to out-of-frame rearrangements, and those results were checked against IGoR. In a later analysis, hypergeometric tests were used to score TCR-TCR, TCR-HLA and TCR-CMV co-occurrence, with a repertoire-size bias correction applied to TCR pairs. A later analysis estimated false discovery rates by permuting HLA or CMV assignments 20 times. In a later analysis, co-occurring TCRs were grouped with DBSCAN, and TCRdist sequence similarity was added when clustering was performed within HLA-allele-positive subsets. Repertoires with fewer than 30,000 or more than 120,000 public chains were left out of co-occurrence clustering, as were a handful of repertoires with anomalous nucleotide sharing. TCRdb holds this immuneACCESS table with in-frame rearrangements only. Some clones are missing; in checked studies, unresolved V genes explain under half, and the rest has no known cause. V and J calls and clone size follow that table, whereas D and trimming were derived from the DNA. Across this sample there are around 40,000 clones, with about 85% seen only once. Roughly 8% of the sample belongs to the ten largest clones.

Overall study results and their limits: A further reported finding was that TCR beta sequences accurately predicted the HLA-A and HLA-B alleles for most subjects in the first cohort. In a later analysis, TCR association rates were found to vary across HLA loci, with the most associated TCRs seen for DRB1 alleles and the fewest for HLA-C alleles. Correlated functional status among segregating V segments might be attributable to linkage disequilibrium, but an unknown experimental factor could not be ruled out. A group of highly shared sequence variants was considered likely to be a technical artifact of the sequencing pipeline. Three of the identified cytomegalovirus-associated TCR beta chains were confirmed in vitro to be specific for cytomegalovirus antigens. A later genetic analysis reported fewer N-insertions in productive TCRs among donors in an Asian-associated ancestry cluster than the roughly 700-donor mean. Because the 87-base-pair reads could not distinguish some IMGT-functional V segments, including TRBV6-2 and TRBV6-3, those segments were excluded. In an earlier analysis of some 500 of the donors, most TCR beta V segments were observed in productive rearrangements about 90% or about 30% of the time, broadly matching IMGT annotations. The study gave a list of about 170 TCR beta chains associated with cytomegalovirus. A later analysis found that HLA-associated TCR beta chains were more clonally expanded and had lower generation probabilities than equally common non-associated chains. The authors suggested that the approach could potentially be extended to other disease states and immunological phenotypes. This cohort had only TCR beta chains sequenced, and the lack of alpha or paired-chain data limited which features could be detected. In a later analysis, several top co-occurrence clusters were reported to appear linked to parvovirus B19, influenza, CMV and Epstein-Barr virus. A later analysis associated 15,000 to 20,000 TCR beta sequences with specific HLA alleles at a false discovery rate of 0.05. Immune exposure information for the cohort was limited to CMV serostatus. A later genetic analysis associated a missense DCLRE1C variant with V-gene and J-gene trimming of TCR beta chains, and an independent cohort replicated the association. The presence/absence analyses assumed that sequencing depth was roughly uniform across donors, and that assumption may not be true. While some public TCRs were present in many individuals, most TCR sequences turned up only very rarely across donors. Because some donors lacked HLA typing at each locus, the association tests relied only on the typed subset. Cytomegalovirus status was reported to be diagnosed by the classifier with high specificity and sensitivity in both the original and validation cohorts. Assigning TCR associations to individual alleles was difficult when HLA alleles, especially DR and DQ, strongly co-occurred. According to a later analysis, most CMV-associated TCR beta chains appeared to be HLA-restricted, and the HLA associations seemed to be driven largely by CMV exposure. Seventeen rarely observed V segments, including chromosome 9 orphons, were excluded from the earlier analysis of about 610 of the donors because counts were too low.

A remark on this clone: The clone's antigen remains unknown. Per-nucleotide qualities are absent, and no much larger clonotype sits a single base away.

CDR1 and CDR2, looked up from the germline V gene, are WSHSY and SAAADI. V loses 2 bases of germline sequence and J loses 2 bases, and the interval between the two ends is 6 bases. There are 14 amino acids in the CDR3, from cysteine to phenylalanine inclusive. The entry retains the CDR3 DNA only, 42 bases that are in frame from base 1. The receptor was isolated from a woman aged 40 to 50 in good health and CMV-seropositive. Sequencing used PBMCs. This chain is built from TRBV10-2 and TRBJ2-2, with TRBD2 perhaps the D gene, on 5 matching bases. The CDR3 sequence is CASSEGRNTGELFF. The base sequence is TGCGCCAGCAGTGAGGGGAGAAACACCGGGGAGCTGTTTTTT.